This entry lists 17 T cell receptor beta chains sequenced from one sample in a study of T cell clonality in common variable immunodeficiency (dated by TCRdb to the mid-2010s). Library construction relied on the immunoSEQ multiplex PCR assay. TCRdb's version of the immuneACCESS table is confined to in-frame rearrangements and falls short of the full clone set. An unresolved V gene accounts for under half of the shortfall where checked; the remainder is of unknown origin. The sample records 30,000 to 40,000 clones, none occurring a single time. The ten largest clones add up to over 8% of the sample. The sequencing sample was made of peripheral blood mononuclear cells. The source of these receptors is a person between 18 and 75 years old in good health.

Ten or more counts support this clone. With the read ending 3 residues before the CDR3 end, the germline J gene is used to fill in that end. The chain recombines TRBV30 with TRBJ1-2, with D perhaps TRBD1 (6 bases). The CDR3 sequence is 13 residues long. Germline-derived CDR1 and CDR2 are GTSNPN and SVGIG (reference sequence). V lost 0 bases and J lost 5, with 10 bases in between. This CDR3 reads CAWSVGGAYGYTF. The part of the CDR3 DNA that was read is TGTGCCTGGAGTGTGGGGGGGGCTTATGGC.

This clone was detected a few times. The read ends 3 residues shy of where the CDR3 ends; the end is completed using the germline J gene. This chain links TRBV30 with TRBJ2-4, with D possibly being TRBD1 (6 bases). CDR1 and CDR2 (germline): GTSNPN, SVGIG (reference sequence). The CDR3 runs to 12 residues. The CDR3 bases that were read are TGTGCCTGGAGTTTTCAGACAGGTGGT. Translating it yields CAWSFQTGG. The entire CDR3 reads CAWSFQTGGQYF.

This clone was found many times. The CDR3 is cut off 3 residues early in the read; its end comes from the germline J gene. The chain combines TRBV14 with TRBJ2-5, with D possibly being TRBD1 (5 bases). This CDR3 is 12 amino acids long. Germline values: CDR1 SGHDN, CDR2 FVKESK. V was cut by 5 bases and J by 5 bases, with 9 bases left in between. The chain's CDR3 is CASSRGPETQYF. The covered CDR3 bases are TGTGCCAGCAGCAGGGGTCCGGAGACC.

This clone was recorded at least ten times. Read coverage stops 3 residues before the CDR3 terminus; the germline J gene supplies the remainder. The chain employs TRBV5-1 and TRBJ2-7; D possibly matches TRBD1 or TRBD2 (7 bases each). The germline V and J ends were trimmed by 4 bases and 5 bases, with 19 bases remaining between them. The V gene's germline CDR1 is SGHRS and CDR2 YFSETQ. The CDR3 totals 15 residues. The DNA read from the CDR3 is TGCGCCAGCAGCCCACAGGGGACGGGAGGCAACGAG. This sequence encodes CASSPQGTGGNE. The entire CDR3 is CASSPQGTGGNEQYF.

This clone was observed a few times. The read terminates 3 residues before the CDR3 end, so the remaining end is supplied by the germline J gene. Other nucleotide sequences from this sample produce the same CDR3. The chain couples TRBV18 to TRBJ1-3; 7 bases match TRBD1. CDR1 and CDR2 (germline): KGHSH, LQKENI. With 5 bases clipped from V and 2 bases from J, the junction kept 3 bases outside the gene matches. CDR3 length equals 14 residues. The CDR3 loop is CASSTGQAGNTIYF. CDR3 DNA, as far as it was read: TGTGCCAGCTCAACCGGACAGGCTGGAAACACC.

This clone was found many times. The chain's CDR3 is CASSLSTGSTDTQYF. The CDR3 bases that were read are TGCGCCAGCAGCCTATCGACAGGCAGCACAGATACG. This chain uses TRBV5-1 with TRBJ2-3; a possible D gene is TRBD1 (6 bases). The missing CDR3 end, 3 residues past where the read stops, is filled in from the germline J gene. V lost 4 bases, J lost 0 bases, and 12 bases lay in between. Germline values: CDR1 SGHRS, CDR2 YFSETQ. The CDR3 sequence is 15 residues long.

This clone was detected ten times or more. The DNA ends 3 residues before the CDR3 does, and the rest of the CDR3 is filled in from the germline J gene. The rearrangement joins TRBV7-9 to TRBJ1-1; D gene ambiguous. V was pared by 2 bases and J by 2 bases, with 3 bases between. CDR1 is SEHNR and CDR2 is FQNEAQ in the germline V gene (reference sequence). The CDR3 loop spans 12 amino acids. Incomplete CDR3 DNA: TGTGCCAGCAGCTTAACAAACACTGAA. This translates into CASSLTNTE. The entire CDR3 protein is CASSLTNTEAFF.

This clone was seen repeatedly, ten times or more. The CDR3 is cut off 3 residues early in the read; its end comes from the germline J gene. The J gene is TRBJ2-5, the V gene TRBV7-9; 7 nucleotides line up with TRBD2. The CDR3 contains 11 residues. Germline lookup yields CDR1 SEHNR and CDR2 FQNEAQ (reference sequence). CDR3 region: CAGGGKETQYF. The sequenced part of the CDR3 DNA is TGTGCGGGCGGGGGTAAAGAGACC.

This clone has at least ten counts. The DNA read from the CDR3 is TGTGCCAGCAGCTTTCGGACAGCAGGAAACACC. It codes for CASSFRTAGNT. The CDR3 in full is CASSFRTAGNTIYF. V gene TRBV13 combines with J gene TRBJ1-3; tentative D call: TRBD1 (6 bases). The read ends 3 residues before the CDR3 terminus; that terminus is restored from the germline J gene. V was pared by 3 bases and J by 4 bases, with 10 bases between. Germline values: CDR1 PRHDT, CDR2 FYEKMQ (reference sequence). There are 14 residues in the CDR3. The full variable domain, in which reference TRBV13 and TRBJ1-3 provide the parts outside the CDR3, is AAGVIQSPRHLIKEKRETATLKCYPIPRHDTVYWYQQGPGQDPQFLISFYEKMQSDKGSIPDRFSAQQFSDYHSELNMSSLELGDSALYFCASSFRTAGNTIYFGEGSWLTVV.

In this sample, this clone turned up many times. The read stops 3 residues short of the end of the CDR3; the missing end is completed from the germline J gene. The genes are TRBV28 and TRBJ2-7; tentative D call: TRBD2 (6 bases). Trimming removed 10 bases at V and 1 base at J, with 11 bases between. CDR1 and CDR2 from the germline V gene are MDHEN and SYDVKM. The CDR3 contains 12 residues. This chain's CDR3 is CATSDLSYEQYF. CDR3 DNA (partial): TGTGCCACTAGCGACTTATCCTACGAG.

This clone was counted many times. The read terminates 3 residues before the CDR3 end, so the remaining end is supplied by the germline J gene. V usage is TRBV20-1 and J usage is TRBJ2-3; 11 positions match TRBD2. Germline V CDR1 and CDR2: DFQATT, SNEGSKA (reference sequence). This CDR3 comprises 13 residues. The DNA read from the CDR3 is TGCAGTGCTTCTAGCGGGGGGAGAGAGACG. Its translation is CSASSGGRET. The full CDR3 is CSASSGGRETQYF.

This clone came up many times. The CDR3 end is not reached by the read, which stops 3 residues before it; the germline J gene fills it in. The rearrangement uses TRBV4-2 and TRBJ2-5; 9 bases line up with TRBD2. Germline CDR1 LGHNA, CDR2 YNFKEQ. J gave up 5 bases and V 1 base, and 11 bases lay outside the gene matches. The CDR3 loop spans 17 amino acids. CDR3 region: CASSQGESSGKVETQYF. Partial CDR3 DNA: TGTGCCAGCAGCCAAGGGGAGTCTAGCGGGAAGGTGGAGACC.

This clone has ten or more counts. The read terminates 3 residues before the CDR3 end, so the remaining end is supplied by the germline J gene. The genes are TRBV6-2 or TRBV6-3 and TRBJ1-1; D is ambiguous. CDR3 length: 14 amino acids. Germline V gene data show CDR1 as MNHEY and CDR2 as SVGEGT. The germline V and J ends were trimmed by 6 bases and 5 bases, with 16 bases remaining between them. CDR3 residues: CASRTPLAGTEAFF. The CDR3 DNA, read in part, is TGTGCCAGCAGAACCCCCCTAGCGGGGACTGAA.

Details on this clone: The read stops 3 residues short of the end of the CDR3; the missing end is completed from the germline J gene. This chain joins TRBV20-1 and TRBJ2-7; 7 bases map to TRBD2. CDR1 is DFQATT, CDR2 SNEGSKA, per germline (reference sequence). Germline trimming cut 0 bases from V and 0 bases from J; bases unmatched to any gene: 8. The CDR3 consists of 16 residues. The CDR3 protein is CSARDALAEDSYEQYF. The DNA read from the CDR3 is TGCAGTGCTAGAGATGCGCTAGCGGAAGACTCCTACGAG.

This clone was seen repeatedly, ten times or more. The read gets to within 3 residues of the CDR3 end, and the germline J gene fills in the rest. The V gene is TRBV6-4, the J gene TRBJ2-1; 9 nucleotides line up with TRBD2. The CDR3 is made up of 14 amino acids. Germline trimming cut 3 bases from V and 8 bases from J; bases unmatched to any gene: 5. The germline V gene encodes CDR1 MRHNA and CDR2 SNTAGT. Incomplete CDR3 DNA: TGTGCCAGCAGTGAATTAGCGGGAGTCGATGAG. It specifies CASSELAGVDE. The whole CDR3 is CASSELAGVDEQFF.

This clone was observed a handful of times. The read ends 3 residues shy of where the CDR3 ends; the end is completed using the germline J gene. V gene TRBV30 combines with J gene TRBJ2-4, with D possibly TRBD1 on 5 matching bases. Germline loops: CDR1 GTSNPN, CDR2 SVGIG (reference sequence). The CDR3 contains 12 residues. The CDR3 sequence is CAWSRQSHGQYF. Partial CDR3 DNA: TGTGCCTGGAGTCGACAGTCCCATGGT.

This clone was seen repeatedly, ten times or more. The CDR3 is cut off 3 residues early in the read; its end comes from the germline J gene. The J gene is TRBJ2-7, the V gene TRBV5-1, with TRBD2 as a possible D gene (6 bases). The CDR3 has 16 residues. The germline gives CDR1 SGHRS, CDR2 YFSETQ. Trimming removed 0 bases from V and 4 bases from J, with 17 bases in between. The sequenced CDR3 bases are TGCGCCAGCAGCTTGGCCACGGCCCTCGGAGGGTACGAG. Protein: CASSLATALGGYE. The CDR3 in full is CASSLATALGGYEQYF.